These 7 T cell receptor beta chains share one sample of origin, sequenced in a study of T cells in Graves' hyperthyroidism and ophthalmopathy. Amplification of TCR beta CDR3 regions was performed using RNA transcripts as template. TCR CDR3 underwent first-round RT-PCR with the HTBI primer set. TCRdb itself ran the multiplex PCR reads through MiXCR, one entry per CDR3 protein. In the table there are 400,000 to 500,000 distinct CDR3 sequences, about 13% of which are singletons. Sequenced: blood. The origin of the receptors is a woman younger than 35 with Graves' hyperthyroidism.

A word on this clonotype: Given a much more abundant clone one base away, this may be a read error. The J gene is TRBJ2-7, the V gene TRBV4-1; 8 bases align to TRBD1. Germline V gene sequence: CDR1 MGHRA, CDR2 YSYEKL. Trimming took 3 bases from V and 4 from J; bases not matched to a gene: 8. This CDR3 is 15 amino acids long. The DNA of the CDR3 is TGCGCCAGCAGCCAGAATCCGGGACAGGAATACGAGCAGTACTTC. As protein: CASSQNPGQEYEQYF.

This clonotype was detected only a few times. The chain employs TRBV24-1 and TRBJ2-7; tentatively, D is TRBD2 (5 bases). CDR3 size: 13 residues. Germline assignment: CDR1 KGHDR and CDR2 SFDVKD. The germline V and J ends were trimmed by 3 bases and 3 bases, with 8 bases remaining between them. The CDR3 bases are TGTGCCACCAGTGATGGCGGACTCTACGAGCAGTACTTC. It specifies CATSDGGLYEQYF.

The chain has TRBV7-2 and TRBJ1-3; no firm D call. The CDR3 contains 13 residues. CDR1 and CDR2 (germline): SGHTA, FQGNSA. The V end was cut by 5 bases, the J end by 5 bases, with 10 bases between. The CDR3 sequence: CASSHLGRNTIYF. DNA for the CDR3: TGTGCCAGCAGCCACCTAGGTAGAAACACCATATATTTT.

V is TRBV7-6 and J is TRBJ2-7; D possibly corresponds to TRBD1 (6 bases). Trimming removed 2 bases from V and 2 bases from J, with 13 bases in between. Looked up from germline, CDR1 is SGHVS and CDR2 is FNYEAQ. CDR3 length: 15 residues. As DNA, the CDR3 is TGTGCCAGCAGCTTATTACCGGACAGCACCTACGAGCAGTACTTC. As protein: CASSLLPDSTYEQYF.

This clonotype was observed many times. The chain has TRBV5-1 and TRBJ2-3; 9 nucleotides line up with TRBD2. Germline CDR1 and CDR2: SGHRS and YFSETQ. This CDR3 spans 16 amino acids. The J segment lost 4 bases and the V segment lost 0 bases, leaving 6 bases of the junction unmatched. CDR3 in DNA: TGCGCCAGCAGCTTGGGGGCTAGCGGGAACGCAGATACGCAGTATTTT. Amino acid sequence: CASSLGASGNADTQYF.

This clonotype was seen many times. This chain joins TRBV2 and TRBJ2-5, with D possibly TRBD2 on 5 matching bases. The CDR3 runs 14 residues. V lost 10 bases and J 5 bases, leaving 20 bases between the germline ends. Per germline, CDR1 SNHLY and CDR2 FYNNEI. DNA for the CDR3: TGTGCCACCTCGTCCGGGCACCGAGGGGAGACCCAGTACTTC. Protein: CATSSGHRGETQYF.

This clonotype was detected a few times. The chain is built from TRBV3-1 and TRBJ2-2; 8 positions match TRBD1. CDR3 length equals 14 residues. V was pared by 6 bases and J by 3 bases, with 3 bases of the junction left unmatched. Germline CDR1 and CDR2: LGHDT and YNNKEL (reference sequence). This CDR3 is CASRETGDTGELFF. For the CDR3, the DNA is TGTGCCAGCAGAGAGACAGGGGACACCGGGGAGCTGTTTTTT.